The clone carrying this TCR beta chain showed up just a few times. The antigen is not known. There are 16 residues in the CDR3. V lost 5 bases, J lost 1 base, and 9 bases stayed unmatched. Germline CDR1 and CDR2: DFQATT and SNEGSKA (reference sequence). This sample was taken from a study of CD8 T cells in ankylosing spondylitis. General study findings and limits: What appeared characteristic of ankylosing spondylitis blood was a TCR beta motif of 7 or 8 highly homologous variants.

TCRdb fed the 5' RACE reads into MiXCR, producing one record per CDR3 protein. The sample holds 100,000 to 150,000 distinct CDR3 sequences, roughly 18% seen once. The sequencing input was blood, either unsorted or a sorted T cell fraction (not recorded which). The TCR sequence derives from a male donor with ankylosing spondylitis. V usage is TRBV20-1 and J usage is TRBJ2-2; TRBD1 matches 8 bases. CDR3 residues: CSAYQTGARNTGELFF. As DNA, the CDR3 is TGCAGTGCTTACCAGACAGGGGCCAGGAACACCGGGGAGCTGTTTTTT.